Shown below are 21 T cell receptor beta chains from a single sample sequenced in a study of human T cells and chemical hapten exposure. Noted time point: patch test 1, 2 weeks after DPC sensitization. Treatment of the sample: therapeutic diphenylcyclopropenone sensitization with weekly scalp DPC. Via MiXCR, TCRdb re-called the RACE reads, giving one row per CDR3 protein. This table has nearly 350,000 distinct CDR3 sequences, roughly 6.9% appearing once. This sample comprised whole blood, obtained in connection with sensitization to the hapten diphenylcyclopropenone (DPC). These receptors were collected from a woman between 18 and 29 years old with alopecia areata. Some clones in this sample may be carry-over from other donors' samples.

V is TRBV4-3 and J is TRBJ2-5; 9 positions agree with TRBD2. Losses at the gene ends were 3 bases for V and 7 bases for J; bases not matched to a gene: 12. The CDR3 runs 16 residues. From germline, CDR1 is LGHNA and CDR2 YSLEER. This CDR3 is CASSQAGGGAGGTQYF. The CDR3 DNA sequence: TGCGCCAGCAGCCAGGCAGGCGGGGGGGCCGGAGGGACCCAGTACTTC.

This clonotype was recorded at least ten times. The CDR3 protein is CASSQEYRGNEQFF. The DNA for the CDR3 is TGTGCCAGCAGCCAAGAATATAGGGGGAATGAGCAGTTCTTC. The rearrangement links TRBV3-1 to TRBJ2-1; tentatively, D is TRBD1 (6 bases). V gave up 0 bases and J gave up 7 bases, with 10 bases separating them. There are 14 residues in the CDR3. The V gene's germline CDR1 is LGHDT and CDR2 YNNKEL (reference sequence).

The chain joins TRBV6-1 to TRBJ2-3; possible D gene TRBD2, 6 bases. CDR3 length: 15 residues. V was cut by 3 bases and J by 6 bases, with 16 bases left in between. Germline V CDR1 and CDR2: MNHNS, SASEGT. The CDR3, as DNA: TGTGCCAGCAGTGAGGAGGGGCAGGGATCGGATACGCAGTATTTT. Translated, it gives CASSEEGQGSDTQYF.

This sequence joins TRBV3-1 and TRBJ2-1, with D perhaps matching TRBD2 (6 bases). V lost 0 bases, J lost 9 bases, and 12 bases lay in between. The CDR3 is 14 residues long. Germline V gene data show CDR1 as LGHDT and CDR2 as YNNKEL (reference sequence). This chain's CDR3 is CASSQDATGGEQFF. DNA for the CDR3: TGTGCCAGCAGCCAAGATGCAACCGGGGGTGAGCAGTTCTTC.

The chain links TRBV27 to TRBJ1-6; a weak D match, TRBD1 (6 bases). The CDR3 covers 16 residues. Trimming cost V 3 bases and J 7 bases, with 16 bases left between them. Germline V gives CDR1 MNHEY, CDR2 SMNVEV (reference sequence). The CDR3 bases are TGTGCCAGCAGTTTTATCAGGGGCAGACTCAATTCACCCCTCCACTTT. This codes for CASSFIRGRLNSPLHF.

The chain combines TRBV6-2 or TRBV6-3 with TRBJ1-5; D uncertain. Deletions cut 2 bases from V and 1 base from J, with 12 bases between. Germline V gene data show CDR1 as MNHEY and CDR2 as SVGEGT. This CDR3 has 16 amino acids. CDR3 bases: TGTGCCAGCAGTTACCGGACCCTACCCAGCAATCAGCCCCAGCATTTT. This translates into CASSYRTLPSNQPQHF.

This clonotype appeared a few times. V gene TRBV6-5 combines with J gene TRBJ2-1; 12 nucleotides line up with TRBD2. This CDR3 spans 17 amino acids. The V segment lost 2 bases and the J segment 5 bases; nucleotides outside the gene matches: 7. Per the germline V gene, CDR1 is MNHEY and CDR2 is SVGAGI. The CDR3 nucleotides are TGTGCCAGCAGTTACAAGATCACTAGCGGGGGGAACAATGAGCAGTTCTTC. It codes for CASSYKITSGGNNEQFF.

This clonotype was picked up many times. The chain carries TRBV3-1 and TRBJ1-1; 8 bases agree with TRBD1. The CDR3 is 15 amino acids. Germline CDR1 and CDR2: LGHDT and YNNKEL (reference sequence). V shed 4 bases and J 1 base; nucleotides not matched to a gene: 5. The CDR3 spells CASSPLQGGNTEAFF. The CDR3 coding sequence is TGTGCCAGCAGCCCCCTACAGGGGGGGAACACTGAAGCTTTCTTT.

At least ten counts were recorded for this clonotype. The chain joins TRBV24-1 to TRBJ1-2, with TRBD1 matching over 9 bases. Losses at the gene ends were 2 bases for V and 5 bases for J; bases not matched to a gene: 5. Per germline, CDR1 KGHDR and CDR2 SFDVKD. The CDR3 has 15 amino acids. The CDR3 DNA is TGTGCCACCAGTGATTCCGGGACAGGGCAATATGGCTACACCTTC. Protein sequence: CATSDSGTGQYGYTF.

This clonotype was picked up a small number of times. CDR3: CASSSPGEDEKLFF. CDR3 nucleotides: TGTGCCAGCAGCTCGCCTGGGGAGGATGAAAAACTGTTTTTT. The J gene is TRBJ1-4, the V gene TRBV5-6; D gene uncertain. Germline CDR1 is SGHDT and CDR2 is YYEEEE. V dropped 3 bases and J dropped 6 bases, with 12 bases sitting between them. The CDR3 runs 14 residues.

This clonotype came up a few times. The chain employs TRBV5-1 and TRBJ2-2; D perhaps matches TRBD2 (5 bases). V dropped 0 bases and J dropped 4 bases, with 10 bases sitting between them. The CDR3 loop spans 15 amino acids. Per the germline V gene, CDR1 is SGHRS and CDR2 is YFSETQ. CDR3 bases: TGCGCCAGCAGCTTGGCCCCGGGGAGCACCGGGGAGCTGTTTTTT. Amino acid sequence: CASSLAPGSTGELFF.

This clonotype has only a few counts. The chain carries TRBV27 and TRBJ2-7; a possible D gene is TRBD1 (6 bases). The CDR3 consists of 15 residues. The V and J ends lost 3 bases and 0 bases respectively, with 12 bases between them. CDR1 is MNHEY and CDR2 is SMNVEV in the germline V gene (reference sequence). In nucleotides, the CDR3 is TGTGCCAGCAGTTTCGGGACACGAACCTCCTACGAGCAGTACTTC. Protein sequence: CASSFGTRTSYEQYF.

CDR3 DNA sequence: TGCAGTGCTCGGCCCTCGGACGGGTCCTTCCCCTACGAGCAGTACTTC. Translated: CSARPSDGSFPYEQYF. The chain has TRBV20-1 and TRBJ2-7; D not certain. From germline, CDR1 is DFQATT and CDR2 SNEGSKA (reference sequence). This CDR3 region has 16 residues. Trimming left V 5 bases short and J 2 bases short, with 22 bases between.

The chain employs TRBV5-1 and TRBJ1-4, with D maybe TRBD1 (6 bases). This CDR3 contains 14 residues. V shed 4 bases and J shed 4 bases, with 11 bases lying between them. Germline V gives CDR1 SGHRS, CDR2 YFSETQ. In nucleotides, the CDR3 is TGCGCCAGCAGCCCGGGACAAATTAATGAAAAACTGTTTTTT. Translated, it gives CASSPGQINEKLFF.

CDR3 nucleotides: TGTGCCAGCAGTTCCGGCGGACAGGGGTTAGCTAACTATGGCTACACCTTC. This translates into CASSSGGQGLANYGYTF. This sequence joins TRBV28 and TRBJ1-2, with 9 bases that match TRBD1. The CDR3 runs 17 residues. V lost 4 bases to trimming and J lost 0 bases; unmatched junction nucleotides: 9. The germline CDR1 and CDR2 sequences are MDHEN and SYDVKM.

With respect to this clonotype: Mismatch with germline at one junction end may stem from a read error. V usage is TRBV10-3 and J usage is TRBJ1-2, with D hard to call. Germline CDR1 and CDR2: ENHRY and SYGVKD. The CDR3 spans 11 residues. The chain's CDR3 is CAITEARILLF. The DNA for the CDR3 is TGTGCCATCACCGAGGCCCGGATCCTTCTCTTC.

The V call is TRBV28, the J call TRBJ1-1; 8 positions match TRBD1. The CDR3 extends over 12 amino acids. The germline V gene encodes CDR1 MDHEN and CDR2 SYDVKM. V lost 10 bases to trimming and J lost 4 bases; unmatched junction nucleotides: 5. CDR3 region: CAIQGALTEAFF. The DNA for the CDR3 is TGTGCCATTCAGGGGGCTCTCACTGAAGCTTTCTTT.

Many counts were recorded for this clonotype. The chain links TRBV2 to TRBJ2-3; TRBD2 aligns across 10 bases. CDR3 size: 16 residues. The junction had 8 bases not matched to a gene; V was cut back by 1 base and J by 7 bases. The germline V gene has CDR1 SNHLY and CDR2 FYNNEI. The CDR3 here is CASSEGLAGGRNTQYF. In nucleotides, the CDR3 is TGTGCCAGCAGTGAAGGACTAGCGGGCGGACGGAATACGCAGTATTTT.

The chain couples TRBV9 to TRBJ1-1; TRBD1 aligns across 8 bases. The germline gives CDR1 SGDLS, CDR2 YYNGEE. Trimming cost V 3 bases and J 8 bases; bases outside gene matches: 6. This CDR3 has 13 residues. The CDR3 protein is CASSAEYRGEAFF. DNA for the CDR3: TGTGCCAGCAGCGCAGAATACAGGGGGGAAGCTTTCTTT. The complete variable domain, with remaining parts taken from reference TRBV9 and TRBJ1-1, reads DSGVTQTPKHLITATGQRVTLRCSPRSGDLSVYWYQQSLDQGLQFLIQYYNGEERAKGNILERFSAQQFPDLHSELNLSSLELGDSALYFCASSAEYRGEAFFGQGTRLTVV.

This clonotype was seen more than once but under ten times. This chain joins TRBV7-2 and TRBJ2-7; 11 bases line up with TRBD2. This CDR3 is 15 amino acids long. J gave up 2 bases and V 4 bases, and 4 bases lay outside the gene matches. Germline lookup yields CDR1 SGHTA and CDR2 FQGNSA. The CDR3 DNA reads TGTGCCAGCAGCTCATCTAGCGGGGGGACCTACGAGCAGTACTTC. The encoded protein is CASSSSSGGTYEQYF.

This clonotype was observed at least ten times. This chain uses TRBV5-1 with TRBJ2-1, with a weak D call TRBD2 (7 bases). Germline-derived CDR1 and CDR2 are SGHRS and YFSETQ. The V gene lost 3 bases and the J gene lost 4 bases, with 17 bases spanning the gap. The CDR3 is 16 amino acids. This CDR3 reads CASSSGGGFTYNEQFF. CDR3 DNA: TGCGCCAGCAGCTCAGGCGGGGGCTTTACTTACAATGAGCAGTTCTTC.